This T cell receptor beta chain was identified during a study of blood T cell repertoires in COVID-19 (dated by TCRdb to the early 2020s). For the wider study: Samples covering the acute and convalescent phases of COVID-19 were provided by collaborators in the United States, Italy and Spain. The repertoires were made available in a free public database intended to serve as a resource for research on the immune response to SARS-CoV-2. The dataset comprised deeply sampled blood TCRbeta repertoires from subjects exposed to, actively infected with, or recovered from COVID-19. Sample metadata almost always included a de-identified subject ID, COVID-19 status, age in years and sex. The material from the prospective study consisted of cDNA or gDNA derived from T cells, B-cell-depleted T cells, or PBMCs. Where available, HLA class I and class II types were obtained from metadata supplied by the sample provider rather than from assay-based typing. The samples were drawn from two sources: the first 160 participants of the ongoing ImmuneRACE study, and over 950 subjects contributed by 6 global collaborators. Overall results and qualifications from the work: The quantity of clinical and demographic metadata differed by source and by participant and was supplied without curation.

For this clone: Its antigen is unknown. Per-base quality was not reported, and no clone a single base away is much larger than it.

Each collaborating institution followed its own protocols to collect whole blood in K2EDTA tubes. For TCRbeta analysis, collaborator samples were shipped as frozen whole blood, as isolated PBMCs, or as DNA extracted from either sample type. The immunoSEQ Assay, a bias-controlled multiplex PCR, was used to amplify TCRbeta CDR3 regions from genomic DNA. From the authors' description of their analysis: The number of nucleated cells in each sample was estimated from the amplification of reference gene primers within the assay. To quantify the absolute abundance of each unique TCRbeta CDR3 rearrangement, sequence reads were collapsed and filtered. Productive Simpson clonality was computed per sample as the square root of Simpson's diversity index over productive rearrangements. TCRdb limited this immuneACCESS table to in-frame rearrangements with V and J called. A share of clones is missing; checked studies link under half to unresolved V genes, and the rest is unexplained. V and J calls and clone size are given by that table; D and trimming were obtained from the DNA. For this sample there are over 150,000 clones; roughly 81% appear just once. Of the sample, 0.8% to 1.2% is held by the ten largest clones.

Looking up the germline V gene yields CDR1 SGHRS and CDR2 YFSETQ. Deletion took 0 bases off V and 0 bases off J, with a span of 13 bases between the germline ends. From cysteine to phenylalanine, the CDR3 is 17 amino acids long. The only DNA kept is the CDR3, 51 bases in frame from the first base. Sequenced: peripheral blood. The receptor's source is a man in his forties or fifties with acute or convalescent COVID-19. The receptor chain draws on TRBV5-1 and TRBJ1-3; confidence is insufficient to name the D gene. CDR3 sequence: CASSLDPSKSSGNTIYF. The nucleotide sequence is TGCGCCAGCAGCTTGGACCCTTCAAAGAGCTCTGGAAACACCATATATTTT.